The 2 T cell receptor beta chains below were found in one sample sequenced in a study of blood T cells in healthy people across ages. PCR was performed a second time for about 7 to 12 cycles using a sample-barcoded 5' primer and a J-beta primer mix. TCRdb reprocessed the 5' RACE reads via MiXCR and lists one record per CDR3 protein. The data contain about 630,000 distinct CDR3 sequences, around a fifth of them singletons. Sequencing input: blood. The source of these receptors is a man aged 65 to 85 in good health.

The chain links TRBV28 to TRBJ2-2; D remains ambiguous. The CDR3 runs to 13 residues. Germline V CDR1 and CDR2: MDHEN, SYDVKM. V lost 4 bases and J 6 bases, leaving 9 bases between the germline ends. The CDR3 loop reads CASSSTYPGELFF. The CDR3 DNA follows: TGTGCCAGCAGTTCGACTTACCCCGGGGAGCTGTTTTTT.

This clonotype was observed a few times. The rearrangement joins TRBV5-1 to TRBJ2-3, with 13 bases identical to TRBD2. The trim removed 4 bases at V and 2 bases at J, leaving 7 bases unmatched. This CDR3 is 17 amino acids long. The germline V gene encodes CDR1 SGHRS and CDR2 YFSETQ. CDR3 nucleotides: TGCGCCAGCAGCCCTGGGACTAGCGGGGTCATCACAGATACGCAGTATTTT. Translation: CASSPGTSGVITDTQYF.